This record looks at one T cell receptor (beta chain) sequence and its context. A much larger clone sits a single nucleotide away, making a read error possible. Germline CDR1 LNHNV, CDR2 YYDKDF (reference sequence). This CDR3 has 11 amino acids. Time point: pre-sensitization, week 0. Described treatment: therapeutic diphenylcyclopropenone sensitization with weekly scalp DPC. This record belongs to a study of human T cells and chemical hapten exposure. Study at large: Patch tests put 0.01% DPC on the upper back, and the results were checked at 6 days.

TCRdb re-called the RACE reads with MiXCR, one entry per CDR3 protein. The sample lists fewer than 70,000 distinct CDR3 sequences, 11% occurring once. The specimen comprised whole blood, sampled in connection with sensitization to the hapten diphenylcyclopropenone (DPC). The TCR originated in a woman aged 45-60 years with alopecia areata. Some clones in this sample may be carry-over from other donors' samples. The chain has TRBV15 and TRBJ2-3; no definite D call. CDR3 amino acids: CVTSEADTQYF. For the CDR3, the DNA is TGTGTCACCAGCGAAGCAGATACGCAGTATTTT.